These T cell receptor beta chains were read from a single sample in a study of blood T cells in healthy people across ages. MiXCR, applied by TCRdb to the 5' RACE reads, yields one record per CDR3 protein. The repertoire holds 700,000 or so distinct CDR3 sequences, with around 43% as singletons. Sequencing was done on a sample of blood. These receptors came from a man aged 80 or over in good health. Each CDR3 is given with its conserved first and last residue. The D gene is left open where the match is weak. The size of a clone is reported for some rows only, either as once, few or many, or as a class for expanded clones.

D: TRBD1
length: 13
V: TRBV20-1
J: TRBJ1-5
size: -
CDR3: CSARLGTGQPQHF
DNA: TGCAGTGCTAGATTAGGGACAGGACAGCCCCAGCATTTT

D: -
length: 14
V: TRBV12-3/TRBV12-4
J: TRBJ1-4
size: many
CDR3: CASSLGGSNEKLFF
DNA: TGTGCCAGCAGTTTAGGGGGTTCTAATGAAAAACTGTTTTTT

D: TRBD2
length: 15
V: TRBV2
J: TRBJ2-1
size: once
CDR3: CASKVKGLAGNEQFF
DNA: TGTGCCAGCAAAGTGAAAGGGCTAGCGGGGAATGAGCAGTTCTTC

D: -
length: 15
V: TRBV20-1
J: TRBJ1-1
size: few
CDR3: CSASLFRGVVTEAFF
DNA: TGCAGTGCTAGTCTGTTTCGGGGTGTCGTCACTGAAGCTTTCTTT

D: -
length: 14
V: TRBV7-2
J: TRBJ1-1
size: once
CDR3: CASSPSPGTTEAFF
DNA: TGTGCCAGCAGCCCTAGCCCGGGGACGACTGAAGCTTTCTTT

D: TRBD1
length: 14
V: TRBV6-5
J: TRBJ2-2
size: -
CDR3: CASSADRQMGELFF
DNA: TGTGCCAGCAGTGCGGACAGGCAAATGGGGGAGCTGTTTTTT

D: TRBD2
length: 13
V: TRBV4-3
J: TRBJ2-3
size: few
CDR3: CASSQDIAGVKYF
DNA: TGCGCCAGCAGCCAAGACATAGCGGGGGTAAAGTATTTT

D: -
length: 17
V: TRBV4-3
J: TRBJ2-2
size: few
CDR3: CASSQDLYGIGTGELFF
DNA: TGCGCCAGCAGCCAAGATCTTTACGGGATTGGCACCGGGGAGCTGTTTTTT

D: -
length: 15
V: TRBV7-9
J: TRBJ1-1
size: once
CDR3: CASSSSRQKNTEAFF
DNA: TGTGCCAGCAGCTCAAGTAGACAGAAGAACACTGAAGCTTTCTTT

D: TRBD2
length: 15
V: TRBV11-2
J: TRBJ2-5
size: -
CDR3: CASSLEGWGGETQYF
DNA: TGTGCCAGCAGCTTAGAAGGTTGGGGGGGGGAGACCCAGTACTTC

D: TRBD2
length: 15
V: TRBV10-1
J: TRBJ2-7
size: -
CDR3: CASSRSSGGDYEQYF
DNA: TGCGCCAGCAGTCGATCTAGCGGGGGTGACTACGAGCAGTACTTC

D: -
length: 16
V: TRBV4-3
J: TRBJ2-5
size: few
CDR3: CASSPHPGVFQETQYF
DNA: TGCGCCAGCAGCCCACACCCGGGGGTCTTTCAAGAGACCCAGTACTTC